This T cell receptor beta chain appears in the sequencing data of a study of cytomegalovirus exposure and HLA in healthy donors. Overall study findings and caveats: In a later analysis, HLA-associated beta chains showed higher expansion and lower generation probabilities than comparable chains. Specificity for CMV antigens was confirmed in vitro for three of the CMV-associated chains.

PCR employed 60 Vbeta and 13 Jbeta primers. The protocol was immunoSEQ multiplex PCR, while the TCRdb copy is restricted to in-frame clones and leaves out a portion. The sample contains some 140,000 clones, just under 80% of which appear only once. The germline gives CDR1 MGHRA, CDR2 YSYEKL. CDR3 length: 16 amino acids. V lost 1 base and J 5 bases, leaving 17 bases between the germline ends. Turning to this clone: Antigen unknown. The sample holds other DNA sequences that translate to the same CDR3.

Source material: PBMCs. This receptor was obtained from a man in his thirties or forties in good health. The chain has TRBV4-1 and TRBJ2-5; D perhaps matches TRBD2 (6 bases). CDR3 nucleotide sequence: TGCGCCAGCAGCCAAGGTCGGGGCGGGGTTGCGGAGACCCAGTACTTC. It encodes CASSQGRGGVAETQYF.